A single sample is the source of the 10 T cell receptor beta chains below, sequenced in a study of technical replicates of blood from several donors. Sequencing used immunoSEQ multiplex PCR; TCRdb keeps in-frame clones, though not all of them. The repertoire holds some 68,000 clones, with just under 97% as singletons. Material for sequencing was T cells isolated from PBMCs. The receptors were gathered from a human donor in good health.

The chain employs TRBV6-1 and TRBJ2-7, with a possible D match to TRBD2 (5 bases). The CDR3 length is 15 residues. With 1 base removed from V and 1 base from J, the gap between germline ends came to 11 bases. Germline CDR1 is MNHNS and CDR2 is SASEGT. Here the CDR3 reads CASSEGGVISYEQYF. The CDR3 DNA follows: TGTGCCAGCAGTGAAGGGGGAGTAATATCCTACGAGCAGTACTTC.

V gene TRBV4-1 combines with J gene TRBJ1-4; possible D gene TRBD1, 5 bases. In germline, CDR1 is MGHRA, CDR2 YSYEKL. This CDR3 comprises 13 residues. V was trimmed by 5 bases and J by 11 bases, leaving 15 bases between them. Here the CDR3 DNA reads TGCGCCAGCAGCTTCCCTTTGGGGGGGAAACTGTTTTTT. Translated, it gives CASSFPLGGKLFF.

The rearrangement uses TRBV19 and TRBJ1-5; the D gene is possibly TRBD1 (5 bases). Trimming pared 7 bases from V and 0 bases from J, leaving 22 bases between. This CDR3 region has 18 residues. Germline V gene lookup returns CDR1 LNHDA and CDR2 SQIVND (reference sequence). The CDR3 DNA sequence: TGTGCCAGTACCCAAAGGACACCGCTTATTTATAGCAATCAGCCCCAGCATTTT. This encodes CASTQRTPLIYSNQPQHF.

The chain links TRBV27 to TRBJ1-1; D is perhaps TRBD1 (5 bases). V lost 1 base and J lost 2, with 14 bases in between. CDR1 is MNHEY and CDR2 is SMNVEV in the germline V gene (reference sequence). There are 16 residues in the CDR3. CDR3 sequence reads: CASSLYPQGANTEAFF. CDR3 DNA sequence: TGTGCCAGCAGTTTATACCCGCAGGGTGCAAACACTGAAGCTTTCTTT.

The chain couples TRBV6-5 to TRBJ2-7; 8 nucleotides align to TRBD1. V was pared by 6 bases and J by 4 bases, with 11 bases of the junction left unmatched. The CDR3 is 15 residues long. The germline V gene encodes CDR1 MNHEY and CDR2 SVGAGI. In nucleotides, the CDR3 is TGTGCCAGCAGCCTCAGGGACAGGTGGATGTACGAGCAGTACTTC. This translates into CASSLRDRWMYEQYF.

The chain links TRBV5-1 to TRBJ2-4, with TRBD1 matching 7 bases. Germline V gives CDR1 SGHRS, CDR2 YFSETQ. The CDR3 length is 15 residues. J gave up 8 bases and V 4 bases, and 12 bases lay outside the gene matches. The CDR3, as DNA: TGCGCCAGCAGCACTAACTCACAGGGGAGAGACATTCAGTACTTC. It encodes CASSTNSQGRDIQYF.

The chain has TRBV27 and TRBJ2-7; D might be TRBD1 (5 bases). The V end was cut by 7 bases, the J end by 3 bases, with 16 bases between. Germline V gene lookup returns CDR1 MNHEY and CDR2 SMNVEV (reference sequence). The CDR3 consists of 14 residues. The CDR3 sequence is CASTGGAGRYEQYF. DNA of the CDR3: TGTGCCAGCACGGGTGGGGCAGGCCGCTACGAGCAGTACTTC.

In nucleotides, the CDR3 is TGCGCCAGCAGCACGGGAATAGCGTCAGCGGGCAATGAGCAGTTCTTC. Its translation: CASSTGIASAGNEQFF. This sequence joins TRBV5-1 and TRBJ2-1; perhaps TRBD2 as D (6 bases). Germline loops: CDR1 SGHRS, CDR2 YFSETQ. The CDR3 length is 16 residues. V lost 4 bases and J 6 bases, leaving 20 bases between the germline ends.

The chain employs TRBV5-4 and TRBJ2-1; 9 bases match TRBD2. Germline V gene data show CDR1 as SGHNT and CDR2 as YYREEE (reference sequence). V lost 0 bases and J lost 7; bases outside the gene matches: 8. This CDR3 has 16 residues. The CDR3 bases are TGTGCCAGCAGCTTGGGAGGAGGACTAGCGACTAATGAGCAGTTCTTC. Its translation: CASSLGGGLATNEQFF.

The rearrangement joins TRBV25-1 to TRBJ1-4; D is undetermined. The CDR3 totals 15 residues. Germline-derived CDR1 and CDR2 are MGHDK and SYGVNS. Trimming removed 4 bases from V and 0 bases from J, with 9 bases in between. CDR3 nucleotide sequence: TGTGCCAGCAGTGTCATCGGGACAACTAATGAAAAACTGTTTTTT. Translation gives CASSVIGTTNEKLFF. Drawing the rest from reference TRBV25-1 and TRBJ1-4, the complete variable domain is EADIYQTPRYLVIGTGKKITLECSQTMGHDKMYWYQQDPGMELHLIHYSYGVNSTEKGDLSSESTVSRIRTEHFPLTLESARPSHTSQYLCASSVIGTTNEKLFFGSGTQLSVL.